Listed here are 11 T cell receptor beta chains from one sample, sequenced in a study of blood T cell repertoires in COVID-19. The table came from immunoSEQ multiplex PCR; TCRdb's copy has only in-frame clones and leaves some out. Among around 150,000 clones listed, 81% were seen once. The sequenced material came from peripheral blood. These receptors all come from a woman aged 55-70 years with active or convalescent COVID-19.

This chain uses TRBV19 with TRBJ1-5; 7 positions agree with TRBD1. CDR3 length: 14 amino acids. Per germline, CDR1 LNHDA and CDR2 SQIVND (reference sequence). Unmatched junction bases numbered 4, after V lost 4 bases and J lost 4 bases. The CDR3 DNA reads TGTGCCAGTAGTACCTCAGGGGGTAATCAGCCCCAGCATTTT. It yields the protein CASSTSGGNQPQHF.

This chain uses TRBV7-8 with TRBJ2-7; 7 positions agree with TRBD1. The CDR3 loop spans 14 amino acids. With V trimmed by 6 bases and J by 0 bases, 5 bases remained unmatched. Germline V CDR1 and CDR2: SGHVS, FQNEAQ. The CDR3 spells CASRSDRVSYEQYV. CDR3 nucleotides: TGTGCCAGCAGGTCCGACAGGGTCTCCTACGAGCAGTACGTC.

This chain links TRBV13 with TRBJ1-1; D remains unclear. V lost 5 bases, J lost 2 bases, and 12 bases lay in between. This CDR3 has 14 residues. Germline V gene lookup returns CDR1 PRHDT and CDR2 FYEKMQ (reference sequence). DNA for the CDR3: TGTGCCAGCAGCCTATTCGAGGTAAACACTGAAGCTTTCTTT. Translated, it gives CASSLFEVNTEAFF.

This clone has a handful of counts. The CDR3 bases are TGTGCCATCGGAGTAGACTCTGGAAACACCATATATTTT. This codes for CAIGVDSGNTIYF. The chain carries TRBV10-3 and TRBJ1-3; D is ambiguous. Between the trimmed V and J ends, which lost 8 bases and 0 bases, there was a span of 8 bases. CDR1 and CDR2 from the germline V gene are ENHRY and SYGVKD. The CDR3 has 13 residues.

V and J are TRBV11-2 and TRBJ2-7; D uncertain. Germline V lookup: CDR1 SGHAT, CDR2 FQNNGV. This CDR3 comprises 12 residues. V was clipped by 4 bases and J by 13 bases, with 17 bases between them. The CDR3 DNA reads TGTGCCAGCAGCTCACCTAACCCCCGACACTACTTC. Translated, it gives CASSSPNPRHYF.

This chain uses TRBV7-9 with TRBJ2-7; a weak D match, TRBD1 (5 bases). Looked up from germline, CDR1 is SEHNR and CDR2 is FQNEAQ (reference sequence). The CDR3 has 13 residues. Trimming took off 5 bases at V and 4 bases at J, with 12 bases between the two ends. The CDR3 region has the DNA TGTGCCAGCAGCCCAAGTGCAGGGTACGAGCAGTACGTC. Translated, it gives CASSPSAGYEQYV.

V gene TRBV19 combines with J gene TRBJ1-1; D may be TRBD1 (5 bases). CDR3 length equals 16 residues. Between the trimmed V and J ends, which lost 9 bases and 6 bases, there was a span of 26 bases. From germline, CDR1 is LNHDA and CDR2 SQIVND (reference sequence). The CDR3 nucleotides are TGTGCCAGCTCGGACCCTCAGGGAAGTATTCGCGCTGAAGCTTTCTTT. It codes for CASSDPQGSIRAEAFF.

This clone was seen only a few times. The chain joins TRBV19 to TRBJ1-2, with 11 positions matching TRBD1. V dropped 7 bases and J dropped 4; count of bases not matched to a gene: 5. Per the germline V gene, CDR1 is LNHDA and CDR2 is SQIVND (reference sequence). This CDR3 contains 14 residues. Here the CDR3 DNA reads TGTGCCAGTATCCCGGACAGGGGGCCCTATGGCTACACCTTC. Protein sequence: CASIPDRGPYGYTF.

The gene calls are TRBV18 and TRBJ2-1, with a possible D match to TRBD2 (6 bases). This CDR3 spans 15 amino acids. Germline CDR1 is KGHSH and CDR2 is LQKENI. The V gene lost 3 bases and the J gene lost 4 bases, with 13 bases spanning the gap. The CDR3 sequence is CASSPRETPYNEQFF. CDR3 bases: TGTGCCAGCTCACCCCGGGAGACGCCATACAATGAGCAGTTCTTC.

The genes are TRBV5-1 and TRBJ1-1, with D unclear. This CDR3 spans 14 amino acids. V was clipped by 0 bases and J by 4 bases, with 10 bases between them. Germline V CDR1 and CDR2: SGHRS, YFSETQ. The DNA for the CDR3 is TGCGCCAGCAGCTTGGTCGGGATCAGCACTGAAGCTTTCTTT. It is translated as CASSLVGISTEAFF.

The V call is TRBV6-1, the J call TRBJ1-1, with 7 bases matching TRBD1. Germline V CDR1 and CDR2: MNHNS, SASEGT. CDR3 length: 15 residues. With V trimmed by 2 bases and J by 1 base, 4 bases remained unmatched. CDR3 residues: CASSEKAGGNTEAFF. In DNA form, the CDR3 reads TGTGCCAGCAGTGAAAAGGCAGGGGGGAACACTGAAGCTTTCTTT.